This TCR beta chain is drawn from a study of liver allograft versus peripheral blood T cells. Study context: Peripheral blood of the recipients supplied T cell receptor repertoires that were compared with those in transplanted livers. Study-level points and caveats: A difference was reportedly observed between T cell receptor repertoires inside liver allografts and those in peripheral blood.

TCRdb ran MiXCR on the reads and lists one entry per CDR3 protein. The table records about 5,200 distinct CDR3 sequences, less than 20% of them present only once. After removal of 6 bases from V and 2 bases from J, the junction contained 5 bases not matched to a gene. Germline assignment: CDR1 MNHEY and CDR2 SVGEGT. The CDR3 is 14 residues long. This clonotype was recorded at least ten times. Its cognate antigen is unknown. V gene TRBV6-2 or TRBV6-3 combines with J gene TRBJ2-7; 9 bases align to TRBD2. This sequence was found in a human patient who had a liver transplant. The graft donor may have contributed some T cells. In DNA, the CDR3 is TGTGCCAGCAGGGGTAGCGGGAGACCCTACGAGCAGTACTTC. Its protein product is CASRGSGRPYEQYF.